Here is one T cell receptor (beta chain) with its context. Its specificity is unknown. This specimen belongs to a study of T cell responses to AZD1222 COVID-19 vaccine. Study-wide results and caveats: Recipients of two AZD1222 doses showed rising Spike-specific TCR breadth and depth. Researchers took repertoire samples only after the peak T cell response had come. Possibly, clonal diversity was underestimated; donors were largely white British and included more females. Among those given AZD1222, only 6 or 7 were seropositive at baseline.

Profiled with immunoSEQ multiplex PCR; TCRdb holds only in-frame clones, not every one. The repertoire holds roughly 130,000 clones, with about 89% as singletons. This TCR was recovered from an adult who received the MenACWY meningococcal vaccine as a control. This specimen consisted of peripheral blood, obtained 28 days after the second dose of the MenACWY control vaccine.

The CDR3 region is CASSLALPGDGYTF. CDR3 bases: TGTGCCAGCAGCTTAGCACTCCCCGGGGATGGCTACACCTTC. The gene calls are TRBV7-9 and TRBJ1-2; D is uncertain. The V end lost 0 bases, the J end lost 6 bases, and 11 bases lay between the germline ends. The CDR3 totals 14 residues. The germline V gene encodes CDR1 SEHNR and CDR2 FQNEAQ (reference sequence). The full variable domain, in which reference TRBV7-9 and TRBJ1-2 provide the parts outside the CDR3, is DTGVSQNPRHKITKRGQNVTFRCDPISEHNRLYWYRQTLGQGPEFLTYFQNEAQLEKSRLLSDRFSAERPKGSFSTLEIQRTEQGDSAMYLCASSLALPGDGYTFGSGTRLTVV.